Below, 9 T cell receptor beta chains from the same sample are listed, as sequenced in a study of memory CD8 T cells in hepatitis C reinfection. Time point: peak reinfection, 3 to 8 weeks after reinfection detection. Sorted cells were sequenced directly ex vivo without any in vitro expansion. The data were produced by immunoSEQ multiplex PCR, yet TCRdb's version contains in-frame clones alone and is incomplete. In the table there are about 47,000 clones, around nine tenths of which are singletons. The material sequenced was naive CD8+ T cells sorted from blood. The receptors stem from a man between 18 and 35 years old with hepatitis C virus infection.

The V and J genes are TRBV27 and TRBJ1-5; D is possibly TRBD1 (6 bases). Germline V CDR1 and CDR2: MNHEY, SMNVEV (reference sequence). Trimming removed 6 bases from V and 0 bases from J, with 15 bases in between. This CDR3 is 16 amino acids long. DNA for the CDR3: TGTGCCAGCAGCGGATCGGCAGGGGATAGCAATCAGCCCCAGCATTTT. It specifies CASSGSAGDSNQPQHF.

This CDR3 reads CASSIMSSGRLPTDTQYF. The CDR3, as DNA: TGTGCCAGTAGTATTATGTCTAGCGGGCGCCTACCCACAGATACGCAGTATTTT. The chain links TRBV19 to TRBJ2-3, with 8 bases lining up with TRBD2. This CDR3 contains 18 residues. CDR1 is LNHDA and CDR2 is SQIVND in the germline V gene (reference sequence). Germline trimming cut 3 bases from V and 2 bases from J; bases unmatched to any gene: 13.

The chain couples TRBV9 to TRBJ2-5; 7 bases match TRBD1. V gave up 3 bases and J gave up 5 bases; unmatched junction bases: 10. Germline loops: CDR1 SGDLS, CDR2 YYNGEE. The CDR3 is 15 residues long. CDR3 sequence: CASSGGAGGMETQYF. CDR3 coding DNA: TGTGCCAGCAGCGGTGGGGCAGGGGGAATGGAGACCCAGTACTTC. Using reference TRBV9 and TRBJ2-5 for the parts outside the CDR3, the full variable domain is DSGVTQTPKHLITATGQRVTLRCSPRSGDLSVYWYQQSLDQGLQFLIQYYNGEERAKGNILERFSAQQFPDLHSELNLSSLELGDSALYFCASSGGAGGMETQYFGPGTRLLVL.

This clone has a single count. The chain uses TRBV5-4 and TRBJ1-2; TRBD1 might be the D (6 bases). This CDR3 contains 14 residues. Trimming cost V 1 base and J 4 bases, with 11 bases left between them. Germline V gives CDR1 SGHNT, CDR2 YYREEE (reference sequence). The DNA for the CDR3 is TGTGCCAGCAGCTTGATTGGGGGCGGCTATGGCTACACCTTC. Translation gives CASSLIGGGYGYTF.

The chain recombines TRBV5-1 with TRBJ2-2; 7 bases are shared with TRBD1. The V gene's germline CDR1 is SGHRS and CDR2 YFSETQ. The CDR3 is made up of 15 amino acids. With 0 bases clipped from V and 4 bases from J, the junction kept 3 bases outside the gene matches. The CDR3 loop is CASSLGQGVTGELFF. In DNA form, the CDR3 reads TGCGCCAGCAGCTTGGGGCAGGGGGTCACCGGGGAGCTGTTTTTT.

The chain joins TRBV5-1 to TRBJ2-2; possibly TRBD2 for D (5 bases). This CDR3 spans 14 amino acids. The V gene lost 7 bases and the J gene lost 1 base, with 11 bases spanning the gap. CDR1 and CDR2 from the germline V gene are SGHRS and YFSETQ. CDR3 protein: CASYESGNTGELFF. CDR3 sequence (DNA): TGCGCCAGCTATGAAAGCGGGAACACCGGGGAGCTGTTTTTT.

The rearrangement joins TRBV5-5 to TRBJ2-7; 11 bases map to TRBD2. The CDR3 is 15 amino acids. Trimming removed 4 bases from V and 3 bases from J; junction bases left unmatched: 6. Germline V gives CDR1 SGHKS, CDR2 YYEKEE (reference sequence). The CDR3 is CASSPGTSGFYEQYV. CDR3 nucleotides: TGTGCCAGCAGCCCCGGGACTAGCGGATTCTACGAGCAGTACGTC.

The DNA of the CDR3 is TGTGCCAGCAGCTCCGGGACAGGGTTATATGAGCAGTTCTTC. Its translation: CASSSGTGLYEQFF. The rearrangement uses TRBV11-2 and TRBJ2-1, with 9 positions matching TRBD1. V lost 4 bases, J lost 8 bases, and 6 bases stayed unmatched. From germline, CDR1 is SGHAT and CDR2 FQNNGV. This CDR3 is 14 amino acids long.

In DNA form, the CDR3 reads TGTGCCAGTAGTACGGCGGGGCACTATGGCTACACCTTC. Protein: CASSTAGHYGYTF. This chain links TRBV19 with TRBJ1-2; weak D call: TRBD1 (5 bases). Per the germline V gene, CDR1 is LNHDA and CDR2 is SQIVND (reference sequence). This CDR3 is 13 amino acids long. V was pared by 4 bases and J by 3 bases, with 9 bases between.